The entry that follows covers one TCR beta chain sequence. This clonotype was recorded at least ten times. This clone's antigen is unknown. No qualities accompany the bases; no much larger clone lies one base away. This specimen comes from a study of T cells in Graves' hyperthyroidism and ophthalmopathy (dated by TCRdb to about 2019). With respect to the entire study: Peripheral blood was collected at initial diagnosis, before any treatment. A discovery cohort of about a hundred patients, roughly 45 with Graves' ophthalmopathy and about 60 with stable Graves' hyperthyroidism, was used to find distinguishing TCR V-J signatures. Prospective prediction of ophthalmopathy was tested in an independent validation cohort of about 19 hyperthyroidism patients and some 17 patients who later progressed to ophthalmopathy. For training and testing, the roughly 93 patients in the discovery cohort were randomly divided in a 7:3 ratio. In several Graves' hyperthyroidism patients, the study also compared T-cell repertoires from thyroid tissue with T-cell repertoires from blood. After sampling, hyperthyroidism patients received methimazole starting at 30 mg daily, and ophthalmopathy patients received high-dose intravenous methylprednisolone. According to the paper, TCR Vbeta CDR3 sequencing was carried out on approximately 140 peripheral blood samples, which came from fewer than 50 ophthalmopathy, under 85 hyperthyroidism and around 17 progressor patients. The research as a whole found: Sample size was not statistically predetermined, and investigators were not blinded to group allocation. Most expanded thyroid clonotypes (frequency above 0.001) were also detected in blood, suggesting blood repertoires may reflect thyroid immune responses. In cross-validation, a model built on a 13 V-J signature told ophthalmopathy apart from stable hyperthyroidism with under 90% sensitivity and around 83% specificity, and in testing the same model reached 80%/75%. In validation, the model predicted progression to ophthalmopathy a median of about 5.9 months before onset, with about 71% sensitivity and around 76% specificity.

Stable Graves' hyperthyroidism was defined as no progression to ophthalmopathy during 18 months of follow-up. Hyperthyroidism patients were newly diagnosed, had a disease duration of under 2 months, and were aged 18 to 65 years. Exclusion was applied to patients with uncontrolled infections, other autoimmune diseases, pregnancy or lactation. Diagnoses were established on the basis of clinical symptoms, serum thyroxine and TRAb, thyroid ultrasound, and orbital computed tomography. PBMCs were separated from over 9 ml of fresh peripheral blood using Ficoll-Paque density gradient centrifugation. Total RNA was extracted with Trizol reagent, and quality was checked on an Agilent 2100 Bioanalyzer. CDR1 and CDR2, per the germline V gene (reference sequence), are MNHEY and SMNVEV. The CDR3 holds 11 amino acids from the cysteine to the phenylalanine. This entry keeps only the CDR3 DNA: 33 bases, framed from base 1. Trimming takes 2 bases from V and 7 bases from J, and the germline ends sit 6 bases apart.

Amplification of TCR beta CDR3 regions was carried out from RNA transcripts. The first round of RT-PCR for the TCR CDR3 was performed with the HTBI primer set and the Qiagen OneStep RT-PCR kit. Libraries were constructed in a second round of multiplex PCR, after which size selection and purification were performed. Sequencing of the libraries was done on an Illumina HiSeq2000 using paired-end 100 bp reads. The authors processed their data as follows. SOAPnuke was used to process the raw data, with reads discarded if the reads contained adapters or uncalled bases, had a mean Phred below 15, or lacked an exact constant-primer or identifier match. High-quality paired reads were merged with COPE v1.2.5, and unique nucleotide sequences were defined as clonotypes. MiTCR v1.1 was used to align clonotypes to the IMGT TRBV, TRBD and TRBJ reference segments. Only V-J combinations with frequency above 0.0001, covering approximately 99% of repertoires, were analysed. The TCS score was defined as F50 (clonal expansion) divided by E x V (chaos), with BLOSUM62-based TCRdist calculated between CDR3 peptides within each V-J. Welch's t-statistics and random forest reduced some 510 V-J features to roughly 13, which were used in a naive Bayes classifier (R e1071). Using fastp at Q25 and MiXCR, TCRdb reprocessed the public reads and kept productive beta chains. Each CDR3 protein appears once, grouped with its most common genes and DNA. TCRdb assigned the V and J calls; the authors' analysis was not used. The sample table holds roughly 740,000 distinct CDR3 sequences, of which roughly 17% were seen once. The top ten constitute roughly 8% of the sample.

The chain joins TRBV27 to TRBJ2-7; there is no confident call for the D gene. The sequence was obtained from a man between 18 and 35 years old with Graves' hyperthyroidism. Sequencing was done on a sample of blood. The CDR3 sequence is CASSLPPEQYF. The DNA sequence is as follows: TGTGCCAGCAGTTTACCCCCTGAGCAGTACTTC.